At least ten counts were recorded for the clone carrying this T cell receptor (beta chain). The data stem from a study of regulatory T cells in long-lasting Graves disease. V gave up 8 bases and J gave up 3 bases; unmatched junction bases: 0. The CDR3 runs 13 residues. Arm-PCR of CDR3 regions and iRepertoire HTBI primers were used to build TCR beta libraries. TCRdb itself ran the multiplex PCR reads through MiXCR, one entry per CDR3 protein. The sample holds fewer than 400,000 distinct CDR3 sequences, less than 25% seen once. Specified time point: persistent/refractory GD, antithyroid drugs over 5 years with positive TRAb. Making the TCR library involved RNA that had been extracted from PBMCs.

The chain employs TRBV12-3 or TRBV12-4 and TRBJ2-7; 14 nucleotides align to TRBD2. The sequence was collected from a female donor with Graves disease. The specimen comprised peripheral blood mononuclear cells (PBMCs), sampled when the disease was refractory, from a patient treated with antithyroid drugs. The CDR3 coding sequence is TGTGCCAGCGGGACTAGCGGGGGCTACGAGCAGTACTTC. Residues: CASGTSGGYEQYF.